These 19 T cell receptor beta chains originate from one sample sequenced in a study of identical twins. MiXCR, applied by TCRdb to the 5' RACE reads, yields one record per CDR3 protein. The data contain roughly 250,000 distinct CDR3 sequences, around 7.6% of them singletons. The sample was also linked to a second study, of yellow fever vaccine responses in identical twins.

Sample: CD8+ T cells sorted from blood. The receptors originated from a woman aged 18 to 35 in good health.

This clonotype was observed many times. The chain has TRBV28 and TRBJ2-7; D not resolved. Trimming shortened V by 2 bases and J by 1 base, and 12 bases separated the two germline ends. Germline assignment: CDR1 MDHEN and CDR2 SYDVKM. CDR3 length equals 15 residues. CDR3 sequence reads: CASSLRPLGSYEQYF. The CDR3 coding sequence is TGTGCCAGCAGTTTACGTCCCTTGGGTTCCTACGAGCAGTACTTC.

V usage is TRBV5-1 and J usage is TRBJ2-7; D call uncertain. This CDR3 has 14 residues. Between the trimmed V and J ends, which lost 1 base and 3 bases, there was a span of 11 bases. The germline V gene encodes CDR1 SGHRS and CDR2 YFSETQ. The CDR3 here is CASSLRTANYEQYF. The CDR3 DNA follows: TGCGCCAGCAGCTTGAGAACAGCCAACTACGAGCAGTACTTC. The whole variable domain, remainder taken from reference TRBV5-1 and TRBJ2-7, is KAGVTQTPRYLIKTRGQQVTLSCSPISGHRSVSWYQQTPGQGLQFLFEYFSETQRNKGNFPGRFSGRQFSNSRSEMNVSTLELGDSALYLCASSLRTANYEQYFGPGTRLTVT.

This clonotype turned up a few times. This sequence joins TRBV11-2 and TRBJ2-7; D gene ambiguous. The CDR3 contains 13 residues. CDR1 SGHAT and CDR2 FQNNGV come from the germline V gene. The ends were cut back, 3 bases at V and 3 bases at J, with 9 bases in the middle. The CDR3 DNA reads TGTGCCAGCAGCTTCAACTGGCGCTACGAGCAGTACGTC. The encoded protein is CASSFNWRYEQYV.

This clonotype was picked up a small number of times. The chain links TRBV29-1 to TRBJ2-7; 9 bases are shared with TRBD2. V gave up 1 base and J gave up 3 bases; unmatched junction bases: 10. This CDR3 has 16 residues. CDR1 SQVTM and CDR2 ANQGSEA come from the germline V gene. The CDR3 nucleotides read TGCAGCGTTGAAGGGGCTAGCGGGGACCCGGACTACGAGCAGTACTTC. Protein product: CSVEGASGDPDYEQYF.

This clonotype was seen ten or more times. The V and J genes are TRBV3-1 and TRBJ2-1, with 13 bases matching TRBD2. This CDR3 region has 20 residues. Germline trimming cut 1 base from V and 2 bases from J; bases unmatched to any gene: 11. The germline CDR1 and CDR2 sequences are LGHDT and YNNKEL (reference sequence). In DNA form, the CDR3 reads TGTGCCAGCAGCCAAGCCCAACTAGCGGGAGGGATCTTCCCCTACAATGAGCAGTTCTTC. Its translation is CASSQAQLAGGIFPYNEQFF.

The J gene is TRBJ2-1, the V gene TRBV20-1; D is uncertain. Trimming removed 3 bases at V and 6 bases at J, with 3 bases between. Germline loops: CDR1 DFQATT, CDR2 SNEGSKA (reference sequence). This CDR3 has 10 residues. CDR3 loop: CSASPNEQFF. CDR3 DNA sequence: TGCAGTGCTAGCCCCAATGAGCAGTTCTTC.

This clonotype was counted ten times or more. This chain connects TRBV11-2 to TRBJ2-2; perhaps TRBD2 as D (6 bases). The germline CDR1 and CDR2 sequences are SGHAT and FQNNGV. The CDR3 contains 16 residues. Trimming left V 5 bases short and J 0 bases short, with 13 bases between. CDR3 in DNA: TGTGCCAGCAGCCATCCGGGACTGACGAACACCGGGGAGCTGTTTTTT. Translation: CASSHPGLTNTGELFF.

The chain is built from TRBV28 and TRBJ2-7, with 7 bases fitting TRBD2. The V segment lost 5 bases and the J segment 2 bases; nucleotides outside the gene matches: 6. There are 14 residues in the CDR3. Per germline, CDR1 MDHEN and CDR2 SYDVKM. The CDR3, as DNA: TGTGCCAGCAGTAATAGCGGGCACCCCTACGAGCAGTACTTC. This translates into CASSNSGHPYEQYF.

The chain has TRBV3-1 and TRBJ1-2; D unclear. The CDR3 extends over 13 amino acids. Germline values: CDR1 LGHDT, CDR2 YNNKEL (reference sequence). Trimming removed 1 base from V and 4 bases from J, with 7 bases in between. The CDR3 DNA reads TGTGCCAGCAGCCAAGGAGGCTCCTATGGCTACACCTTC. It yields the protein CASSQGGSYGYTF. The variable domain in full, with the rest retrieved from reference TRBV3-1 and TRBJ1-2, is DTAVSQTPKYLVTQMGNDKSIKCEQNLGHDTMYWYKQDSKKFLKIMFSYNNKELIINETVPNRFSPKSPDKAHLNLHINSLELGDSAVYFCASSQGGSYGYTFGSGTRLTVV.

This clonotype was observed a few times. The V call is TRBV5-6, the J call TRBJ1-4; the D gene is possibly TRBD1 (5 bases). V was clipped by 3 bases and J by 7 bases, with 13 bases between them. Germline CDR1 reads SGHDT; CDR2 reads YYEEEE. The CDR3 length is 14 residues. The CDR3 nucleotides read TGTGCCAGCAGCTCTGACAGTGTTGGTGAAAAACTGTTTTTT. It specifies CASSSDSVGEKLFF. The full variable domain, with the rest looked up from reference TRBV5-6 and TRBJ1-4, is DAGVTQSPTHLIKTRGQQVTLRCSPKSGHDTVSWYQQALGQGPQFIFQYYEEEERQRGNFPDRFSGHQFPNYSSELNVNALLLGDSALYLCASSSDSVGEKLFFGSGTQLSVL.

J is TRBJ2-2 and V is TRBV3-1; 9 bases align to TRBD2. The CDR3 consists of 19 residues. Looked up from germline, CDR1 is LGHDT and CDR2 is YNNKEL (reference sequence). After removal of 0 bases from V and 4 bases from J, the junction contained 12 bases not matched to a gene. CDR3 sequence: CASSQDHRGGGAGTGELFF. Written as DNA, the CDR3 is TGTGCCAGCAGCCAAGATCATCGTGGCGGGGGGGCGGGCACCGGGGAGCTGTTTTTT.

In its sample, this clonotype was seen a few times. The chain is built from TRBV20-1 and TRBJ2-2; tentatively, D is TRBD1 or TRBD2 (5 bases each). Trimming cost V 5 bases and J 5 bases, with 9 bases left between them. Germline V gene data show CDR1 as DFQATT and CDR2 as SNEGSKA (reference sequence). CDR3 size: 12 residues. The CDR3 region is CSASWGTGELFF. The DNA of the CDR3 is TGCAGTGCTTCGTGGGGGACCGGGGAGCTGTTTTTT.

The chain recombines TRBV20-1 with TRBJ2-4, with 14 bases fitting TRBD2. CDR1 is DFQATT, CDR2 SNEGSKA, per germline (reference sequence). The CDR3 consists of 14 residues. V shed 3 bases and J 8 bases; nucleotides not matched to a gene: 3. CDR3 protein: CSASGTSGSDIQYF. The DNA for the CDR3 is TGCAGTGCTAGCGGGACTAGCGGGAGTGACATTCAGTACTTC.

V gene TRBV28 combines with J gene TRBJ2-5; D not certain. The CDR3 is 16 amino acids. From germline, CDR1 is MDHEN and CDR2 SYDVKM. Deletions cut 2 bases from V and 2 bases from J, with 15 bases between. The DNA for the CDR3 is TGTGCCAGCAGTTTACTACCCCAGTCCCCACAAGAGACCCAGTACTTC. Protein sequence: CASSLLPQSPQETQYF.

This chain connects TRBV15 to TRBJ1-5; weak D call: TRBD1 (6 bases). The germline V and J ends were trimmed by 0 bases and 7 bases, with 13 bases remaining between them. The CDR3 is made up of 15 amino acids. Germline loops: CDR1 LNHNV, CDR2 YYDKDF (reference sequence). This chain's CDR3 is CATSRDSGGQQPQHF. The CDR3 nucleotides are TGTGCCACCAGCAGAGATTCGGGGGGCCAGCAGCCCCAGCATTTT.

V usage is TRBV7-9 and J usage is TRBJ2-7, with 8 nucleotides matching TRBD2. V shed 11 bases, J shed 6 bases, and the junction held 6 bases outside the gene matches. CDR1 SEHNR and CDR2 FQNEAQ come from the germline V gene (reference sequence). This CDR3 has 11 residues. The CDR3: CASGAGGEQYF. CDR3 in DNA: TGTGCCTCCGGGGCGGGGGGCGAGCAGTACTTC.

CDR3 in DNA: TGTGCCAGCAGCGGCGGACAGGGGCAATATACTGAAGCTTTCTTT. Its protein product is CASSGGQGQYTEAFF. The chain joins TRBV7-9 to TRBJ1-1; 9 bases are shared with TRBD1. V was pared by 5 bases and J by 5 bases, with 9 bases of the junction left unmatched. This CDR3 region has 15 residues. Germline V lookup: CDR1 SEHNR, CDR2 FQNEAQ (reference sequence). The variable domain in full, completed from reference TRBV7-9 and TRBJ1-1, reads DTGVSQNPRHKITKRGQNVTFRCDPISEHNRLYWYRQTLGQGPEFLTYFQNEAQLEKSRLLSDRFSAERPKGSFSTLEIQRTEQGDSAMYLCASSGGQGQYTEAFFGQGTRLTVV.

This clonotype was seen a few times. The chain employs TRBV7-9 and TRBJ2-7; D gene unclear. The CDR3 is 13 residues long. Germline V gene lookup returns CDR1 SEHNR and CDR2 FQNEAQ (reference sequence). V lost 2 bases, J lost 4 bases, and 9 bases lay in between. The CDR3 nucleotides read TGTGCCAGCAGCTTACAGCAAGGGTACGAGCAGTACGTC. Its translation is CASSLQQGYEQYV.

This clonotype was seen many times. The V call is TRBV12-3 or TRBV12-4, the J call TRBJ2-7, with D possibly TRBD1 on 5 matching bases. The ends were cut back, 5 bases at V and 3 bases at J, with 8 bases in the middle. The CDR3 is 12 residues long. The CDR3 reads CASSPQGYEQYF. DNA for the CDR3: TGTGCCAGCAGTCCTCAGGGCTACGAGCAGTACTTC.